This TCR beta chain is drawn from a study of OX40 agonist ivuxolimab in advanced cancers. Study in general: Hepatocellular carcinoma, melanoma, renal cell or head and neck cancer affected the dose-escalation patients. A male proportion of approximately 83% was recorded, with mean age roughly 60 years and range about 20 to 79. General study findings and limits: Among the lowest peripheral clonal expansion occurred in 0.1-3.0 mg/kg partial responders.

The CDR3 has 14 residues. Generated by immunoSEQ multiplex PCR, the TCRdb table keeps only in-frame clones and is missing some. The table records 35,000 to 40,000 clones, under 85% of them present only once. Worth noting for this clone: Its target is unknown.

The receptor comes from an adult with an advanced solid tumor such as melanoma, head and neck, liver or kidney cancer. The chain is built from TRBV7-5 and TRBJ2-7; no DNA check was done on the table's D call, TRBD1. TRBV7-5 constitutes a pseudogene. Sample: CD4+ or CD8+ T cells sorted from blood, taken in a trial of the OX40 agonist ivuxolimab. The CDR3 DNA reads as TGTGCCAGCAGCGACCGGAACAGAACTTACGAGCAGTACTTC. Its translation is CASSDRNRTYEQYF.